This entry concerns a single T cell receptor beta chain. Its cognate antigen has yet to be identified. It has no much larger one-base neighbor in the sample; base qualities were not kept. This entry belongs to a study of CD8+ T cells in alopecia areata (dated 2018 in TCRdb). Broadly, across the study: The treated patients took part in an open-label pilot trial in which moderate-to-severe alopecia areata was treated with oral tofacitinib at 5 to 10 mg twice daily. Tofacitinib was administered for 6 to 18 months, and 6 months of follow-up off drug were then conducted to assess delayed response and recurrence. The SALT score, which quantifies the percentage of affected scalp surface area, was used to measure disease severity in treated patients. In both human patients and the C3H/HeJ mouse model, the study applied high-throughput TCRbeta sequencing to look at T cell clonal expansion in alopecia areata. In humans, TCRbeta sequencing was performed on scalp tissue and on sorted CD4+ and CD8+ peripheral blood T cells from healthy controls and from patients with patchy or totalis/universalis alopecia areata. Biopsies were taken from tofacitinib-treated patients at baseline and at 4 and 24 weeks of treatment, and a later scalp biopsy was taken in several of the tofacitinib-treated patients. Clonality in the scalp was compared among normal scalp (n=4), patchy alopecia areata scalp (n=8), and alopecia totalis/universalis scalp (n=8). RNA was extracted with the PAXgene miRNA kit for fixed scalp, the miRNeasy kit for PBMCs, and the RNeasy kit for mouse skin. TCRbeta CDR3 regions were amplified by immunoSEQ multiplex PCR with 35 Vbeta forward and 13 Jbeta reverse primers.

Explained via the paper, the time point label denotes: less than five weeks on oral tofacitinib. The meaning of the sample's treatment or condition label: oral pan-JAK inhibitor, 5-10 mg twice daily. Peripheral blood and lesional scalp punch biopsies were obtained from patients with alopecia areata. PBMCs were isolated by density centrifugation and stained for CD3, CD4 and CD8, and CD4+ and CD8+ T cells were sorted on a FACSAria. The paper as a whole reports these results and caveats: The treated cohort was small, with a single nonresponder, so links between baseline CD8+ expansion and response need larger studies. Unlike mouse skin, which is dominated by gammadelta T cells, normal human skin has resident alphabeta T cells that are also sequenced, and this complicates analysis of the scalp TCR repertoire. Compared with mice, TCR sequences shared between patients were less clear, possibly partly because of HLA diversity across the patient population. Many expanded lesional clones were found to persist in scalp and blood during tofacitinib treatment, and relapse after treatment cessation may be partly explained by this persistence. Higher clonality and more expanded CD8+ clones were observed in lesional scalp than in normal scalp, particularly in alopecia totalis/universalis, a finding suggestive of antigenic drive. Tofacitinib significantly lowered scalp clonality and the number of expanded CD8+ clones among the top 100 scalp clones.

The CDR3 contains 13 residues, cysteine and phenylalanine counted. The retained sequence is limited to the CDR3, 39 bases, with the frame set at the first base. The germline V gene provides CDR1 MGHRA and CDR2 YSYEKL. The junction shows trimming of 0 bases on V and 5 bases on J, plus 7 bases between the germline ends. Library method: the immunoSEQ multiplex PCR assay. To provide template for TCR sequencing, every sample had RNA extracted and reverse transcribed into cDNA. SuperScript III was used to make first-strand cDNA, primed with a 2:1 mix of oligo-dT and random hexamers. A synthetic immune receptor repertoire was used to gauge amplification bias, and whatever bias remained was removed computationally. Per the original workflow: After raw reads were preprocessed to remove errors, the CDR3 was defined following IMGT conventions as running from the conserved cysteine to phenylalanine. Clonality was computed as 1 minus the Shannon entropy, with the entropy normalized by log2 of the number of productive unique TCRs. Whether scalp clones were CD4 or CD8 was inferred by matching scalp TCRbeta sequences against CD4 and CD8 repertoires sorted from blood. Here the immuneACCESS table is served through TCRdb, limited to in-frame sequences with V and J called. Missing clones are a known gap in these copies; in checked studies unresolved V genes cover under half, and the rest lacks a known reason. V and J calls and clone size are copied from that table; D and trimming were computed from the DNA. In this sample the table shows some 150,000 clones, about 51% of which occur a single time. Around 15% of the sample comes from the top ten.

The receptor comes from a human donor with alopecia areata. This chain is built from TRBV4-1 and TRBJ1-2; the best D guess is TRBD1, with 6 bases matching. This material consisted of CD8+ T cells sorted from blood, taken at week 4, from a patient treated with tofacitinib. The bases read TGCGCCAGCAGCCAAGATACAGGGTATGGCTACACCTTC. Its protein reads: CASSQDTGYGYTF.